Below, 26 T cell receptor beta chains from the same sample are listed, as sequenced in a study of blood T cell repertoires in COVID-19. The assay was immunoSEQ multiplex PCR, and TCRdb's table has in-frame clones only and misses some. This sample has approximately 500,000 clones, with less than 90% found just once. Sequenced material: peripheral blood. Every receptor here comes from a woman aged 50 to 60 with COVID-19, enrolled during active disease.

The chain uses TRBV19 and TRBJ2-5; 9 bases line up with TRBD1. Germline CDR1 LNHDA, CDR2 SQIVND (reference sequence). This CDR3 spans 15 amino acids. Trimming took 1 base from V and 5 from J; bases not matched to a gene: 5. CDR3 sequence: CASSIVGQGRETQYF. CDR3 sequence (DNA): TGTGCCAGTAGTATAGTCGGACAGGGGAGGGAGACCCAGTACTTC.

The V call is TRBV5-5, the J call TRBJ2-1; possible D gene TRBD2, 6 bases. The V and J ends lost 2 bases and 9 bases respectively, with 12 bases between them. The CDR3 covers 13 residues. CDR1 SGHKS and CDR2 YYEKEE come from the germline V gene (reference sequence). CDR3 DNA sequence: TGTGCCAGCAGCTTATTCCTGGGGGGTGAGCAGTTCTTC. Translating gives CASSLFLGGEQFF.

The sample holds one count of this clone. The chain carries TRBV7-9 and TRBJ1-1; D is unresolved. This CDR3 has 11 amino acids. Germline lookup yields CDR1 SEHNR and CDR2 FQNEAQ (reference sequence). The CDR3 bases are TGTGGCACAAGGAGGGTTGATGGAGCTTTCTTT. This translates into CGTRRVDGAFF.

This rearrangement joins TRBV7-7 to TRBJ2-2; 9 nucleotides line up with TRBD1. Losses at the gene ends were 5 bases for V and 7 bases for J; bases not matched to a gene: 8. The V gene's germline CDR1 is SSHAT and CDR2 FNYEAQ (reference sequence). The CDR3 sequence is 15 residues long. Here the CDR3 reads CASSRDRAPNGELFF. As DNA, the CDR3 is TGTGCCAGCAGCCGGGACAGGGCACCGAACGGGGAGCTGTTTTTT.

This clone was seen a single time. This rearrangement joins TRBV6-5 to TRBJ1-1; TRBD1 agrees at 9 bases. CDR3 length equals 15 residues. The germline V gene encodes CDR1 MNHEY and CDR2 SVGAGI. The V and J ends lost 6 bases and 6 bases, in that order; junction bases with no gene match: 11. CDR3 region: CASSRNTGGRSEAFF. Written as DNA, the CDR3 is TGTGCCAGCAGCCGAAACACAGGGGGCAGGTCTGAAGCTTTCTTT.

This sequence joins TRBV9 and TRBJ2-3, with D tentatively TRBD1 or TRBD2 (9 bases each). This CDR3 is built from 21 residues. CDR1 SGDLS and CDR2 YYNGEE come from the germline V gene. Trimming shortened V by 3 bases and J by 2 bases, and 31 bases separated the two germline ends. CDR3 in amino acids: CASSARWGTGPTSGYTDTQYF. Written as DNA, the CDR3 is TGTGCCAGCAGCGCCCGCTGGGGGACAGGGCCGACTAGCGGATACACAGATACGCAGTATTTT.

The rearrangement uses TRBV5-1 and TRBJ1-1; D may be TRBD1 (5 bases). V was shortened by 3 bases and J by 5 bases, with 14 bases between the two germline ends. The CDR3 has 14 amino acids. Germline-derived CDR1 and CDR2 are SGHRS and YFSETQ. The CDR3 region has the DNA TGCGCCAGCAGCTGGACACCCTGGGAAACTGAAGCTTTCTTT. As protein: CASSWTPWETEAFF.

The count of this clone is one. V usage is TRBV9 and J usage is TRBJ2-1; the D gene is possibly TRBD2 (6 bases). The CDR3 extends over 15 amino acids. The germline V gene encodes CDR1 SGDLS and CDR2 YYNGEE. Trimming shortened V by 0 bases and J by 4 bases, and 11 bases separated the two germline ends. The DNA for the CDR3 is TGTGCCAGCAGCGTAGATGCTAGCGCATACAATGAGCAGTTCTTC. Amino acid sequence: CASSVDASAYNEQFF.

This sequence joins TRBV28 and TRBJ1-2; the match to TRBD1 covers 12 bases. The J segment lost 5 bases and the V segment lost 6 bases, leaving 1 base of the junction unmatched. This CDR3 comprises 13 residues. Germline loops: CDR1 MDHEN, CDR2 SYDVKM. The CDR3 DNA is TGTGCCAGCAGGGGACAGGGGGCGTATGGCTACACCTTC. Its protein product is CASRGQGAYGYTF.

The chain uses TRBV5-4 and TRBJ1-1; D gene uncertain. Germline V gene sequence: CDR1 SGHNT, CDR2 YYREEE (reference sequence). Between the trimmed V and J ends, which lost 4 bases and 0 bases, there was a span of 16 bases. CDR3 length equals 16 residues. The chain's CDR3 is CASSPTATSMNTEAFF. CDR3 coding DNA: TGTGCCAGCAGCCCTACTGCCACCTCCATGAACACTGAAGCTTTCTTT.

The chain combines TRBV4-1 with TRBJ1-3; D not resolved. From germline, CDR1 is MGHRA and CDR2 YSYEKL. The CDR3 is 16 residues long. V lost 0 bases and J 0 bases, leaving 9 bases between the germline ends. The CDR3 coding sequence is TGCGCCAGCAGCCAAGAATTGGGCAGCTCTGGAAACACCATATATTTT. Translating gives CASSQELGSSGNTIYF.

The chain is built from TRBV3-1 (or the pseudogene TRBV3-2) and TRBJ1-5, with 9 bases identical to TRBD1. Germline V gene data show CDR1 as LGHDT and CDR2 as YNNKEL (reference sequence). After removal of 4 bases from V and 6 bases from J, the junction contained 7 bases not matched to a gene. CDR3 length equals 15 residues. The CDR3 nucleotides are TGTGCCAGCAGCCCCACAGGGGGCGAGGGTCAGCCCCAGCATTTT. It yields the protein CASSPTGGEGQPQHF.

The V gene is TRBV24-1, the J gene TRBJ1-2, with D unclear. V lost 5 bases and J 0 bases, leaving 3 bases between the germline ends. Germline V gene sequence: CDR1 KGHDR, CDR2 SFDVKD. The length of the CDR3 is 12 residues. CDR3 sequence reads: CATSAANYGYTF. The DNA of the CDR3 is TGTGCCACCAGTGCCGCTAACTATGGCTACACCTTC.

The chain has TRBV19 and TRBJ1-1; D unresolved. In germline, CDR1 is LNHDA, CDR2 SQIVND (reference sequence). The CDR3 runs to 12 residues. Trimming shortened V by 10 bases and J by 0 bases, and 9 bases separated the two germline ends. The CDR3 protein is CATIDMNTEAFF. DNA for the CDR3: TGTGCCACGATCGACATGAACACTGAAGCTTTCTTT.

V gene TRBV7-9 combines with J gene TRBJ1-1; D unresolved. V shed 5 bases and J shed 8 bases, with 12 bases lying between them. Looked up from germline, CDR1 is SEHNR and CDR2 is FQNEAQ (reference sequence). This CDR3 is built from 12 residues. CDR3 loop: CASSHGSREAFF. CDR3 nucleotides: TGTGCCAGCAGCCACGGGAGTCGGGAAGCTTTCTTT.

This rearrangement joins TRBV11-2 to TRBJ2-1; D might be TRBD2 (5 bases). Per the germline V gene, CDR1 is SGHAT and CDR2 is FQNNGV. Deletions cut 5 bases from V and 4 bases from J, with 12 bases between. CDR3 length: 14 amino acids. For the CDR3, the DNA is TGTGCCAGCAGCCCTGGCGGGTTTTACAATGAGCAGTTCTTC. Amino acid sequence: CASSPGGFYNEQFF.

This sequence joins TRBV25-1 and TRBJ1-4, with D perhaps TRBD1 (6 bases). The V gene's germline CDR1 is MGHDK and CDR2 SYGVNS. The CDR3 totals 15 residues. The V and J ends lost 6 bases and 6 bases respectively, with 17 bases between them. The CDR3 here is CASSPWTARDEKLFF. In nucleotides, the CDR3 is TGTGCCAGCAGCCCATGGACAGCGAGGGATGAAAAACTGTTTTTT.

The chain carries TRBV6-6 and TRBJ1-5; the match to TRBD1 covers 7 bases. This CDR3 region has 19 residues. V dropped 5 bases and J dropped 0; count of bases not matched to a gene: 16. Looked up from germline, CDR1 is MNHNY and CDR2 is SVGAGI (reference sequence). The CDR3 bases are TGTGCCAGCAGTGGATCGCGCCAGGGGGGCACTTATAGCAATCAGCCCCAGCATTTT. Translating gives CASSGSRQGGTYSNQPQHF.

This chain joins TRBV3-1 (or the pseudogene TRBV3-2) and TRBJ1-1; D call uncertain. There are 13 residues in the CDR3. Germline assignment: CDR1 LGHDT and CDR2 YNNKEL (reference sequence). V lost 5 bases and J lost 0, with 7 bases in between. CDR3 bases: TGTGCCAGCAGCGCAACACTGAACACTGAAGCTTTCTTT. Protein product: CASSATLNTEAFF.

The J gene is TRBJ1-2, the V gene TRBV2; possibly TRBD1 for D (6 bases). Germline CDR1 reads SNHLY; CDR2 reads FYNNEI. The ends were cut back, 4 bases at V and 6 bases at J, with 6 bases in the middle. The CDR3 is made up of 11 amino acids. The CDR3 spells CASSAGDGYTF. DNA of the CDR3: TGTGCCAGCAGTGCAGGGGATGGCTACACCTTC.

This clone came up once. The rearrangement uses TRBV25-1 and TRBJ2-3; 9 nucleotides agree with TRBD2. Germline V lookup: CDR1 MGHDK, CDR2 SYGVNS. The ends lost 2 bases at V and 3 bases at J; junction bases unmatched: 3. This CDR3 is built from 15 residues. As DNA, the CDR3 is TGTGCCAGCAGTGAAAGGCGGGGGGGAACAGATACGCAGTATTTT. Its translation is CASSERRGGTDTQYF. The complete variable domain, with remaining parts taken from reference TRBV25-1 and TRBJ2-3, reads EADIYQTPRYLVIGTGKKITLECSQTMGHDKMYWYQQDPGMELHLIHYSYGVNSTEKGDLSSESTVSRIRTEHFPLTLESARPSHTSQYLCASSERRGGTDTQYFGPGTRLTVL.

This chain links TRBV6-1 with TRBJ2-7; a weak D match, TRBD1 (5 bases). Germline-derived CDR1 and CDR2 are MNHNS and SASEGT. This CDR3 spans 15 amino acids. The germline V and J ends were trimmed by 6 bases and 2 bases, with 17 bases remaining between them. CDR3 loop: CASSYIQQATYEQYF. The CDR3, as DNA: TGTGCCAGCAGCTACATCCAACAGGCAACCTACGAGCAGTACTTC.

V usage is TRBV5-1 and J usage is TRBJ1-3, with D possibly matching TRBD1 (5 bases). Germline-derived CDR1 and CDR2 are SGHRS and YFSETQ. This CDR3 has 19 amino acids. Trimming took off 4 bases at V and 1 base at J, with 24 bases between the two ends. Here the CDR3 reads CASSPGGSLGPTSGNTIYF. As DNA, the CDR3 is TGCGCCAGCAGCCCCGGGGGATCCCTGGGACCAACTTCTGGAAACACCATATATTTT.

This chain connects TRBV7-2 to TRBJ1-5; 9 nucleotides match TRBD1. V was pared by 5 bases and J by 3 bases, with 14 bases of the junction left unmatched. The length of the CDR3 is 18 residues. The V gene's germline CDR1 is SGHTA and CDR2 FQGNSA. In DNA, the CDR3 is TGTGCCAGCAGCGTTTGGCCCCTGGGACAGGGCGACAATCAGCCCCAGCATTTT. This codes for CASSVWPLGQGDNQPQHF.

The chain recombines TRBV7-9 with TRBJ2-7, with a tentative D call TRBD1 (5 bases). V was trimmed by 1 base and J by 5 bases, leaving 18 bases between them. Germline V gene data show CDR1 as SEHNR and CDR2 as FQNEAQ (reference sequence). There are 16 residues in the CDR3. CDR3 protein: CASSLGFQGRKNEQYF. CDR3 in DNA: TGTGCCAGCAGCTTAGGGTTCCAGGGTCGTAAGAACGAGCAGTACTTC.

CDR3 loop: CASSFGGRGANVLTF. In DNA, the CDR3 is TGCGCCAGCAGCTTCGGGGGGCGTGGGGCCAACGTCCTGACTTTC. This chain connects TRBV5-1 to TRBJ2-6, with D possibly TRBD2 on 7 matching bases. Between the trimmed V and J ends, which lost 2 bases and 3 bases, there was a span of 9 bases. This CDR3 has 15 amino acids. Germline V gene data show CDR1 as SGHRS and CDR2 as YFSETQ.